These 15 T cell receptor beta chains were sequenced from one sample in a study of TIL therapy for anti-PD-1-resistant metastatic lung cancer. Time point of the sample: pre-treatment sample, taken before nivolumab and TIL therapy. The libraries were made with immunoSEQ v3. Profiled with immunoSEQ multiplex PCR; TCRdb holds only in-frame clones, not every one. The data show tens of thousands of clones, around 69% seen once. The sample here was blood, taken at baseline. The receptors derive from a person between 25 and 79 years old with non-small cell lung cancer.

The chain is built from TRBV6-6 and TRBJ1-2, with D tentatively TRBD1 (5 bases). V dropped 8 bases and J dropped 1 base, with 8 bases sitting between them. The CDR3 length is 12 residues. CDR1 and CDR2 from the germline V gene are MNHNY and SVGAGI (reference sequence). In DNA form, the CDR3 reads TGTGCCAGCCGCGACAGTAACTATGGCTACACCTTC. It translates to CASRDSNYGYTF.

V usage is TRBV7-6 and J usage is TRBJ2-6, with unresolved D. The germline CDR1 and CDR2 sequences are SGHVS and FNYEAQ. With 6 bases removed from V and 0 bases from J, the gap between germline ends came to 6 bases. CDR3 length: 14 amino acids. As DNA, the CDR3 is TGTGCCAGCAGGGAAGGCTCTGGGGCCAACGTCCTGACTTTC. Translated, it gives CASREGSGANVLTF. Drawing the rest from reference TRBV7-6 and TRBJ2-6, the complete variable domain is GAGVSQSPRYKVTKRGQDVALRCDPISGHVSLYWYRQALGQGPEFLTYFNYEAQQDKSGLPNDRFSAERPEGSISTLTIQRTEQRDSAMYRCASREGSGANVLTFGAGSRLTVL.

The chain is built from TRBV7-9 and TRBJ1-4; D gene uncertain. V gave up 1 base and J gave up 11 bases, with 8 bases separating them. The CDR3 covers 12 residues. Germline CDR1 reads SEHNR; CDR2 reads FQNEAQ (reference sequence). The CDR3: CASSLGRSKLFF. In DNA, the CDR3 is TGTGCCAGCAGCTTAGGGAGGAGCAAACTGTTTTTT.

The V call is TRBV19, the J call TRBJ2-7; 7 bases fit TRBD1. The CDR3 consists of 14 residues. CDR1 is LNHDA and CDR2 is SQIVND in the germline V gene (reference sequence). The trim removed 4 bases at V and 9 bases at J, leaving 12 bases unmatched. CDR3 in DNA: TGTGCCAGTAGTAGCAGGGAGAGGGGGCCGGCGCAGTACTTC. It is translated as CASSSRERGPAQYF.

The chain uses TRBV30 and TRBJ2-7; 10 positions agree with TRBD2. The CDR3 extends over 14 amino acids. The V gene end was trimmed by 5 bases and the J gene end by 4 bases; junction bases not matched to a gene: 8. Germline V CDR1 and CDR2: GTSNPN, SVGIG (reference sequence). The CDR3 here is CAWSSSGGPYEQYF. As DNA, the CDR3 is TGTGCCTGGTCGTCTAGCGGGGGACCTTACGAGCAGTACTTC.

The chain has TRBV27 and TRBJ1-6; TRBD1 matches 8 bases. The CDR3 covers 14 residues. V lost 7 bases to trimming and J lost 7 bases; unmatched junction nucleotides: 6. The germline V gene has CDR1 MNHEY and CDR2 SMNVEV (reference sequence). Written as DNA, the CDR3 is TGTGCCAGCACCGGTACAGGGGGAAATTCACCCCTCCACTTT. It encodes CASTGTGGNSPLHF.

This clone was picked up a small number of times. V and J are TRBV6-5 and TRBJ2-7, with a tentative D call TRBD1 (5 bases). V was cut by 3 bases and J by 3 bases, with 12 bases left in between. The CDR3 runs 14 residues. From germline, CDR1 is MNHEY and CDR2 SVGAGI. DNA for the CDR3: TGTGCCAGCAGTTATTCCGCAGGGAACTACGAGCAGTACTTC. Its protein is CASSYSAGNYEQYF.

The chain carries TRBV5-1 and TRBJ2-3, with unresolved D. V was cut by 5 bases and J by 0 bases, with 7 bases left in between. Germline-derived CDR1 and CDR2 are SGHRS and YFSETQ. The CDR3 extends over 13 amino acids. This CDR3 reads CASRPPSTDTQYF. In nucleotides, the CDR3 is TGCGCCAGCAGACCGCCTAGCACAGATACGCAGTATTTT. Complete variable domain (other parts from reference TRBV5-1 and TRBJ2-3): KAGVTQTPRYLIKTRGQQVTLSCSPISGHRSVSWYQQTPGQGLQFLFEYFSETQRNKGNFPGRFSGRQFSNSRSEMNVSTLELGDSALYLCASRPPSTDTQYFGPGTRLTVL.

There are a few counts of this clone. The V gene is TRBV11-2, the J gene TRBJ1-5; weak D call: TRBD1 (5 bases). Germline loops: CDR1 SGHAT, CDR2 FQNNGV. The length of the CDR3 is 14 residues. V was trimmed by 5 bases and J by 5 bases, leaving 13 bases between them. The CDR3 DNA sequence: TGTGCCAGCAGCCCCAGTTTGGGGGATCAGCCCCAGCATTTT. This sequence encodes CASSPSLGDQPQHF.

The chain uses TRBV5-4 and TRBJ2-2; D ambiguous. Per germline, CDR1 SGHNT and CDR2 YYREEE (reference sequence). V gave up 3 bases and J gave up 6 bases, with 18 bases separating them. This CDR3 comprises 16 residues. CDR3 amino acids: CASSSLPPLEAGELFF. DNA of the CDR3: TGTGCCAGCAGCTCACTCCCCCCTTTAGAAGCCGGGGAGCTGTTTTTT.

Only one count was recorded for this clone. The chain employs TRBV28 and TRBJ1-5, with 11 bases lining up with TRBD1. Germline CDR1 and CDR2: MDHEN and SYDVKM. CDR3 length: 15 residues. The trim removed 3 bases at V and 6 bases at J, leaving 4 bases unmatched. CDR3 DNA: TGTGCCAGCAGTTTTAGGACAGGGGGCCCTCAGCCCCAGCATTTT. Protein sequence: CASSFRTGGPQPQHF. Based on the CDR3 plus reference TRBV28 and TRBJ1-5, the full variable domain is DVKVTQSSRYLVKRTGEKVFLECVQDMDHENMFWYRQDPGLGLRLIYFSYDVKMKEKGDIPEGYSVSREKKERFSLILESASTNQTSMYLCASSFRTGGPQPQHFGDGTRLSIL.

The V gene is TRBV9, the J gene TRBJ2-1; perhaps D is TRBD1 or TRBD2 (5 bases each). V dropped 2 bases and J dropped 4 bases, with 13 bases sitting between them. CDR1 SGDLS and CDR2 YYNGEE come from the germline V gene. The CDR3 length is 15 residues. For the CDR3, the DNA is TGTGCCAGCAGCGTTCTGAGTGGGGGTTACAATGAGCAGTTCTTC. It specifies CASSVLSGGYNEQFF. Based on the CDR3 plus reference TRBV9 and TRBJ2-1, the full variable domain is DSGVTQTPKHLITATGQRVTLRCSPRSGDLSVYWYQQSLDQGLQFLIQYYNGEERAKGNILERFSAQQFPDLHSELNLSSLELGDSALYFCASSVLSGGYNEQFFGPGTRLTVL.

The CDR3 is CASSLLAGFRDEQFF. DNA of the CDR3: TGCGCCAGCAGCTTACTAGCGGGATTTCGCGATGAGCAGTTCTTC. The J gene is TRBJ2-1, the V gene TRBV5-1, with 10 positions matching TRBD2. There are 15 residues in the CDR3. From germline, CDR1 is SGHRS and CDR2 YFSETQ. The V gene end was trimmed by 2 bases and the J gene end by 8 bases; junction bases not matched to a gene: 7.

Here the CDR3 DNA reads TGTGCCAGTAGTATAGGGGGCGGGGGCACAGATACGCAGTATTTT. This codes for CASSIGGGGTDTQYF. This chain uses TRBV19 with TRBJ2-3; TRBD2 might be the D (6 bases). The CDR3 totals 15 residues. Trimming removed 1 base at V and 1 base at J, with 9 bases between. The germline CDR1 and CDR2 sequences are LNHDA and SQIVND (reference sequence).

Only one count was recorded for this clone. The chain has TRBV12-5 and TRBJ1-5; D uncertain. Trimming removed 7 bases from V and 0 bases from J, with 10 bases in between. From germline, CDR1 is LGHNT and CDR2 FRNRAP. The CDR3 loop spans 14 amino acids. CDR3 protein: CASASGDSNQPQHF. CDR3 DNA: TGTGCTAGTGCCTCCGGGGATAGCAATCAGCCCCAGCATTTT.